This T cell receptor beta chain was recovered during a study of T cell responses to AZD1222 COVID-19 vaccine. This clone was recorded once. As yet, its antigen is unknown. Overall study findings and caveats: Donor demographics were predominantly white British with a female majority; clonal diversity may be underestimated. Unmutated variant regions are reportedly the target of nearly half of TCRs that are spike-specific. All repertoire sampling was performed exclusively after the peak T cell response.

CDR1 LGHDT and CDR2 YNNKEL come from the germline V gene (reference sequence). This CDR3 has 15 residues. The trim removed 1 base at V and 8 bases at J, leaving 7 bases unmatched. Clones were sequenced by immunoSEQ multiplex PCR, and TCRdb holds only the in-frame ones, with some missing. The sample contains approximately 300,000 clones, approximately 94% of which appear only once. J is TRBJ2-3 and V is TRBV3-1 (or the pseudogene TRBV3-2); TRBD2 agrees at 9 bases. The sample was peripheral blood, taken 28 days after the second AZD1222 dose. This TCR derives from an adult who received the AZD1222 COVID-19 vaccine. CDR3 coding DNA: TGTGCCAGCAGCCAAGTGGGACTAGCTCGGGGTACGCAGTATTTT. It translates to CASSQVGLARGTQYF.